Following are 23 T cell receptor beta chains from one sample sequenced in a study of cytomegalovirus exposure and HLA in healthy donors. PCR primers comprised 60 Vbeta and 13 Jbeta primers. Libraries were prepared by immunoSEQ multiplex PCR; TCRdb keeps only in-frame clonotypes and omits some of them. The table includes approximately 150,000 clones, 82% detected once. The sample comprised PBMCs. The source is a man between 50 and 59 years old in good health and CMV-seropositive.

The J gene is TRBJ2-7, the V gene TRBV4-1, with D perhaps TRBD2 (6 bases). Germline V lookup: CDR1 MGHRA, CDR2 YSYEKL. With 3 bases removed from V and 3 bases from J, the gap between germline ends came to 12 bases. CDR3 size: 14 residues. The CDR3 protein is CASSHQEEGYEQYF. The DNA of the CDR3 is TGCGCCAGCAGCCACCAAGAGGAGGGCTACGAGCAGTACTTC.

The chain uses TRBV7-6 and TRBJ2-2, with D possibly matching TRBD1 (6 bases). V was clipped by 5 bases and J by 2 bases, with 15 bases between them. Germline values: CDR1 SGHVS, CDR2 FNYEAQ. The CDR3 is 16 amino acids. The CDR3 nucleotides read TGTGCCAGCAGCCACCCAGGGGAAACAAACACCGGGGAGCTGTTTTTT. It specifies CASSHPGETNTGELFF.

CDR3 protein: CASSETVPINYEQYF. CDR3 in DNA: TGTGCCAGCAGTGAAACGGTACCGATCAACTACGAGCAGTACTTC. The V gene is TRBV2, the J gene TRBJ2-5, with D unclear. The DNA end is a closer match to TRBJ2-7, so the J assignment may be wrong. Germline CDR1 SNHLY, CDR2 FYNNEI. The CDR3 sequence is 15 residues long.

This rearrangement joins TRBV15 to TRBJ2-5, with D perhaps matching TRBD1 (5 bases). Trimming took 1 base from V and 3 from J, leaving 9 bases between them. The CDR3 consists of 14 residues. From germline, CDR1 is LNHNV and CDR2 YYDKDF (reference sequence). The CDR3 DNA sequence: TGTGCCACCAGCAGAGGGACACCCGAAGAGACCCAGTACTTC. Translated, it gives CATSRGTPEETQYF.

The chain combines TRBV19 with TRBJ1-2; TRBD1 is a possible D gene (6 bases). The CDR3 consists of 19 residues. Germline assignment: CDR1 LNHDA and CDR2 SQIVND (reference sequence). V was shortened by 6 bases and J by 4 bases, with 30 bases between the two germline ends. CDR3 in DNA: TGTGCCAGTAGAGTAAGGAGAGGACAGACGTCCCTGCTGAGCTATGGCTACACCTTC. This sequence encodes CASRVRRGQTSLLSYGYTF.

The gene calls are TRBV7-9 and TRBJ1-4, with D maybe TRBD1 (5 bases). With 5 bases removed from V and 13 bases from J, the gap between germline ends came to 17 bases. CDR1 and CDR2 (germline): SEHNR, FQNEAQ (reference sequence). The CDR3 consists of 13 residues. CDR3 DNA: TGTGCCAGCAGCCCGGACACTGGCCCGGGACTGTTTTTT. Protein sequence: CASSPDTGPGLFF.

This clone came up once. The rearrangement joins TRBV6-5 to TRBJ1-1; 7 bases agree with TRBD1. The V gene's germline CDR1 is MNHEY and CDR2 SVGAGI. Trimming took 6 bases from V and 1 from J; bases not matched to a gene: 8. CDR3 length equals 15 residues. Here the CDR3 reads CASRVKGAPNTEAFF. DNA for the CDR3: TGTGCCAGCAGAGTTAAGGGGGCCCCGAACACTGAAGCTTTCTTT.

The CDR3 spells CASSQDNRDTGELFF. CDR3 nucleotide sequence: TGCGCCAGCAGCCAAGATAATCGCGATACCGGGGAGCTGTTTTTT. The chain carries TRBV4-3 and TRBJ2-2; unclear D gene. CDR1 and CDR2 from the germline V gene are LGHNA and YSLEER. The V gene lost 0 bases and the J gene lost 5 bases, with 10 bases spanning the gap. The CDR3 runs 15 residues.

V usage is TRBV12-5 and J usage is TRBJ2-1; the D gene is possibly TRBD2 (6 bases). The germline CDR1 and CDR2 sequences are LGHNT and FRNRAP. The ends were cut back, 1 base at V and 5 bases at J, with 18 bases in the middle. The CDR3 length is 17 residues. The CDR3 spells CASGLGPRGGTHNEQFF. In nucleotides, the CDR3 is TGTGCTAGTGGTTTGGGCCCGAGGGGCGGGACCCACAATGAGCAGTTCTTC.

The rearrangement joins TRBV30 to TRBJ2-1; D might be TRBD1 (5 bases). Germline-derived CDR1 and CDR2 are GTSNPN and SVGIG (reference sequence). V was shortened by 2 bases and J by 6 bases, with 20 bases between the two germline ends. CDR3 length: 16 amino acids. The CDR3 here is CAWSKWTAEGVNEQFF. The DNA of the CDR3 is TGTGCCTGGAGTAAGTGGACCGCGGAAGGGGTCAATGAGCAGTTCTTC.

The gene calls are TRBV9 and TRBJ1-6; D possibly corresponds to TRBD1 (5 bases). Germline V lookup: CDR1 SGDLS, CDR2 YYNGEE. The CDR3 has 18 amino acids. V lost 0 bases and J lost 1, with 14 bases in between. The CDR3 protein is CASSVEEGSWSYNSPLHF. CDR3 DNA: TGTGCCAGCAGCGTAGAGGAGGGGAGTTGGTCCTATAATTCACCCCTCCACTTT. Full variable domain (rest looked up from reference TRBV9 and TRBJ1-6): DSGVTQTPKHLITATGQRVTLRCSPRSGDLSVYWYQQSLDQGLQFLIQYYNGEERAKGNILERFSAQQFPDLHSELNLSSLELGDSALYFCASSVEEGSWSYNSPLHFGNGTRLTVT.

This chain links TRBV12-5 with TRBJ2-1; the D gene is possibly TRBD1 (6 bases). The germline V gene has CDR1 LGHNT and CDR2 FRNRAP. There are 12 residues in the CDR3. The CDR3 DNA reads TGTGCAACGGGGACAAACTACAATGAGCAGTTCTTC. Protein product: CATGTNYNEQFF.

A single count supports this clone. This chain uses TRBV11-1 with TRBJ1-6, with 8 bases aligning to TRBD1. Germline CDR1 reads SGHAT; CDR2 reads FQDESV (reference sequence). The length of the CDR3 is 15 residues. V lost 6 bases, J lost 8 bases, and 9 bases stayed unmatched. The CDR3 region has the DNA TGTGCCAGCAGATTCGTGGACAGGGAAGATTCACCCCTCCACTTT. The encoded protein is CASRFVDREDSPLHF. Using reference TRBV11-1 and TRBJ1-6 for the parts outside the CDR3, the full variable domain is EAEVAQSPRYKITEKSQAVAFWCDPISGHATLYWYRQILGQGPELLVQFQDESVVDDSQLPKDRFSAERLKGVDSTLKIQPAELGDSAMYLCASRFVDREDSPLHFGNGTRLTVT.

This clone was picked up one time. At one of its ends the junction is not consistent with the germline gene, which may arise from a read error. The J gene is TRBJ2-5, the V gene TRBV18; 9 nucleotides line up with TRBD1. The CDR3 spans 17 residues. CDR1 and CDR2 from the germline V gene are KGHSH and LQKENI. CDR3 nucleotides: TGTGCCAGCTCCCCACGCTTAGGACAGGGGAATTGGGAGACCCAGTACTTC. Its protein is CASSPRLGQGNWETQYF. Supplemented by reference TRBV18 and TRBJ2-5, the full variable domain reads NAGVMQNPRHLVRRRGQEARLRCSPMKGHSHVYWYRQLPEEGLKFMVYLQKENIIDESGMPKERFSAEFPKEGPSILRIQQVVRGDSAAYFCASSPRLGQGNWETQYFGPGTRLLVL.

The chain carries TRBV6-6 and TRBJ2-5; D gene uncertain. The V gene's germline CDR1 is MNHNY and CDR2 SVGAGI (reference sequence). Trimming took off 6 bases at V and 1 base at J, with 15 bases between the two ends. This CDR3 comprises 15 residues. The CDR3 DNA follows: TGTGCCAGCAGCCGCCGGATGGGCCCCCAAGAGACCCAGTACTTC. This gives the protein CASSRRMGPQETQYF.

The chain combines TRBV5-4 with TRBJ2-5; no reliable D call. Germline-derived CDR1 and CDR2 are SGHNT and YYREEE (reference sequence). The CDR3 totals 13 residues. V lost 1 base and J lost 3, with 7 bases in between. CDR3 DNA sequence: TGTGCCAGCAGCTTGAATTCTAAAGAGACCCAGTACTTC. This codes for CASSLNSKETQYF.

V gene TRBV5-4 combines with J gene TRBJ1-2; weak D call: TRBD1 (5 bases). The germline V gene encodes CDR1 SGHNT and CDR2 YYREEE (reference sequence). The CDR3 is 13 residues long. Trimming removed 0 bases at V and 3 bases at J, with 6 bases between. The CDR3 DNA reads as TGTGCCAGCAGCTTGGTAGGGGACTATGGCTACACCTTC. The encoded protein is CASSLVGDYGYTF.

The J gene is TRBJ1-4, the V gene TRBV4-3, with D possibly TRBD1 on 6 matching bases. The CDR3 has 15 residues. Between the trimmed V and J ends, which lost 5 bases and 0 bases, there was a span of 10 bases. CDR1 is LGHNA, CDR2 YSLEER, per germline. The CDR3 is CASSMRQATNEKLFF. CDR3 nucleotide sequence: TGCGCCAGCAGCATGAGACAGGCAACTAATGAAAAACTGTTTTTT.

The rearrangement joins TRBV5-1 to TRBJ2-6; D gene uncertain. The CDR3 is made up of 15 amino acids. The V end was cut by 2 bases, the J end by 0 bases, with 6 bases between. The germline V gene has CDR1 SGHRS and CDR2 YFSETQ. The CDR3 loop is CASSLSSSGANVLTF. The CDR3 DNA is TGCGCCAGCAGCTTATCCAGCTCTGGGGCCAACGTCCTGACTTTC. Based on the CDR3 plus reference TRBV5-1 and TRBJ2-6, the full variable domain is KAGVTQTPRYLIKTRGQQVTLSCSPISGHRSVSWYQQTPGQGLQFLFEYFSETQRNKGNFPGRFSGRQFSNSRSEMNVSTLELGDSALYLCASSLSSSGANVLTFGAGSRLTVL.

This chain joins TRBV4-1 and TRBJ2-6, with 7 positions matching TRBD1. This CDR3 has 17 amino acids. Germline assignment: CDR1 MGHRA and CDR2 YSYEKL. V lost 5 bases to trimming and J lost 0 bases; unmatched junction nucleotides: 7. Here the CDR3 DNA reads TGCGCCAGCAGCTCCACAGGGGAAATCTCTGGGGCCAACGTCCTGACTTTC. It translates to CASSSTGEISGANVLTF.

This clone has just one count. This chain links TRBV6-1 with TRBJ2-4; TRBD2 might be the D (5 bases). This CDR3 contains 18 residues. Germline CDR1 is MNHNS and CDR2 is SASEGT. Trimming left V 2 bases short and J 3 bases short, with 20 bases between. The CDR3 DNA is TGTGCCAGCAGTGAACTCGATGGGAGAGGTGGAGGCAAAAACATTCAGTACTTC. It encodes CASSELDGRGGGKNIQYF.

The V and J genes are TRBV28 and TRBJ2-1, with a tentative D call TRBD1 (8 bases). Germline V gene sequence: CDR1 MDHEN, CDR2 SYDVKM. This CDR3 region has 14 residues. Between the trimmed V and J ends, which lost 6 bases and 4 bases, there was a span of 13 bases. The chain's CDR3 is CASRNRGGYNEQFF. CDR3 sequence (DNA): TGTGCCAGCAGGAACAGGGGGGGTTACAATGAGCAGTTCTTC.

The chain has TRBV19 and TRBJ1-2, with D perhaps TRBD1 (6 bases). There are 13 residues in the CDR3. CDR1 and CDR2 from the germline V gene are LNHDA and SQIVND (reference sequence). Trimming left V 6 bases short and J 4 bases short, with 12 bases between. The CDR3 DNA sequence: TGTGCCAGTAGCCACAGGGAACTCTATGGCTACACCTTC. Its translation is CASSHRELYGYTF. The full variable domain, rest sourced from reference TRBV19 and TRBJ1-2, is DGGITQSPKYLFRKEGQNVTLSCEQNLNHDAMYWYRQDPGQGLRLIYYSQIVNDFQKGDIAEGYSVSREKKESFPLTVTSAQKNPTAFYLCASSHRELYGYTFGSGTRLTVV.